This paragraph reports one TCR beta chain. The target antigen is unknown. These data originate in a study of OX40 agonist ivuxolimab in advanced cancers. Here immunoSEQ multiplex PCR was the method, and the copy in TCRdb shows in-frame clones only, minus some. This table holds 25,000 to 30,000 clones, around 79% found once. Study-level findings and limits: Antigen specificity remained undetermined for the expanded peripheral T cells.

The length of the CDR3 is 16 residues. Per germline, CDR1 MNHEY and CDR2 SMNVEV (reference sequence). Trimming shortened V by 3 bases and J by 0 bases, and 14 bases separated the two germline ends. The chain carries TRBV27 and TRBJ2-5; D is perhaps TRBD1 (5 bases). The source was CD4+ or CD8+ T cells sorted from blood, collected in a trial of the OX40 agonist ivuxolimab. The source is an adult with an advanced solid tumor such as melanoma, head and neck, liver or kidney cancer. This chain's CDR3 is CASSLLGQTNQETQYF. CDR3 nucleotide sequence: TGTGCCAGCAGTTTGTTGGGGCAGACGAACCAAGAGACCCAGTACTTC.